This passage covers 20 T cell receptor beta chains from one sample sequenced in a study of T cells in Graves' hyperthyroidism and ophthalmopathy. Amplified regions were TCR beta CDR3 sequences from RNA transcripts. The HTBI primer set served for first-round RT-PCR of the TCR CDR3. TCRdb reprocessed the multiplex PCR reads via MiXCR and lists one record per CDR3 protein. This table has 300,000 to 450,000 distinct CDR3 sequences, approximately 15% appearing once. Sequences were obtained from blood. The receptors were gathered from an older woman with Graves' hyperthyroidism.

This clonotype was seen many times. The chain is built from TRBV30 and TRBJ1-2; D might be TRBD1 (5 bases). Per the germline V gene, CDR1 is GTSNPN and CDR2 is SVGIG (reference sequence). V lost 4 bases to trimming and J lost 8 bases, with 20 bases between them. CDR3 size: 14 residues. The CDR3 DNA reads TGTGCCTGGACCAGGGACGGGAGTGTAAGCGGCTACACCTTC. This encodes CAWTRDGSVSGYTF.

The count of this clonotype is one. This chain joins TRBV6-1 and TRBJ1-6; TRBD1 might be the D (6 bases). This CDR3 contains 14 residues. Germline CDR1 and CDR2: MNHNS and SASEGT. V gave up 2 bases and J gave up 7 bases, with 9 bases separating them. The CDR3 DNA sequence: TGTGCCAGCAGTGAAACAGGGTTGAATTCACCCCTCCACTTT. It is translated as CASSETGLNSPLHF.

This clonotype has a handful of counts. The chain carries TRBV5-1 and TRBJ2-7; TRBD2 aligns across 14 bases. V lost 0 bases, J lost 0 bases, and 5 bases stayed unmatched. The CDR3 loop spans 18 amino acids. Germline V lookup: CDR1 SGHRS, CDR2 YFSETQ. Here the CDR3 reads CASSLAPGTSGSSYEQYF. The CDR3 DNA follows: TGCGCCAGCAGCTTGGCTCCTGGGACTAGCGGGAGCTCCTACGAGCAGTACTTC.

V gene TRBV5-1 combines with J gene TRBJ2-7, with a tentative D call TRBD1 (6 bases). Trimming took off 2 bases at V and 6 bases at J, with 15 bases between the two ends. The germline gives CDR1 SGHRS, CDR2 YFSETQ. The CDR3 totals 14 residues. The CDR3 DNA is TGCGCCAGCAGCTTAGACCAGGGGCGCGGCGAGCAGTACTTC. This translates into CASSLDQGRGEQYF.

This rearrangement joins TRBV18 to TRBJ1-4; 7 bases align to TRBD1. Per germline, CDR1 KGHSH and CDR2 LQKENI. The junction had 13 bases not matched to a gene; V was cut back by 4 bases and J by 5 bases. The CDR3 spans 17 residues. DNA of the CDR3: TGTGCCAGCTCACTAACCAGCCCACAGGGGAAGAATGAAAAACTGTTTTTT. This gives the protein CASSLTSPQGKNEKLFF.

This clonotype was recorded many times. For the CDR3, the DNA is TGTGCCAGCAGCCCGGGACTAGCGGGAGTTCGTCAGTTCTTC. It specifies CASSPGLAGVRQFF. The chain has TRBV2 and TRBJ2-1; 14 positions match TRBD2. The V gene's germline CDR1 is SNHLY and CDR2 FYNNEI. The trim removed 6 bases at V and 13 bases at J, leaving 8 bases unmatched. This CDR3 region has 14 residues. Full variable domain (missing parts from reference TRBV2 and TRBJ2-1): EPEVTQTPSHQVTQMGQEVILRCVPISNHLYFYWYRQILGQKVEFLVSFYNNEISEKSEIFDDQFSVERPDGSNFTLKIRSTKLEDSAMYFCASSPGLAGVRQFFGPGTRLTVL.

In DNA form, the CDR3 reads TGTGCCAGTAGTCCGGGATACGTGGGCTACACCTTC. It yields the protein CASSPGYVGYTF. The rearrangement links TRBV19 to TRBJ1-2; D is ambiguous. The CDR3 length is 12 residues. Trimming removed 5 bases from V and 8 bases from J, with 12 bases in between. From germline, CDR1 is LNHDA and CDR2 SQIVND (reference sequence).

CDR3 in amino acids: CASSVVAANQNGYTF. CDR3 nucleotide sequence: TGTGCCAGCAGCGTAGTGGCGGCGAATCAAAATGGCTACACCTTC. V and J are TRBV9 and TRBJ1-2, with D unresolved. Trimming left V 0 bases short and J 6 bases short, with 15 bases between. The germline CDR1 and CDR2 sequences are SGDLS and YYNGEE. CDR3 length: 15 amino acids. The variable domain in full, with the rest retrieved from reference TRBV9 and TRBJ1-2, is DSGVTQTPKHLITATGQRVTLRCSPRSGDLSVYWYQQSLDQGLQFLIQYYNGEERAKGNILERFSAQQFPDLHSELNLSSLELGDSALYFCASSVVAANQNGYTFGSGTRLTVV.

This clonotype occurred a few times. The chain carries TRBV3-1 and TRBJ2-7; no clear D gene. The CDR3 covers 13 residues. Germline V CDR1 and CDR2: LGHDT, YNNKEL (reference sequence). Trimming stripped 0 bases from V and 5 bases from J, with 8 bases between. The CDR3 sequence: CASSQDSPDEQYF. The CDR3 DNA is TGTGCCAGCAGCCAAGATTCTCCGGACGAGCAGTACTTC.

In this sample, this clonotype turned up many times. The gene calls are TRBV6-6 and TRBJ2-2; 8 bases fit TRBD2. From germline, CDR1 is MNHNY and CDR2 SVGAGI (reference sequence). The CDR3 totals 15 residues. V lost 2 bases, J lost 4 bases, and 3 bases stayed unmatched. In DNA form, the CDR3 reads TGTGCCAGCAGTTACGAGGCGGGGGGCACCGGGGAGCTGTTTTTT. This sequence encodes CASSYEAGGTGELFF.

The chain combines TRBV5-4 with TRBJ2-3, with 9 bases matching TRBD2. The germline V gene has CDR1 SGHNT and CDR2 YYREEE (reference sequence). V was clipped by 9 bases and J by 4 bases; unmatched bases: 6. There are 13 residues in the CDR3. CDR3 coding DNA: TGTGCCATGCGGGAGGGCAGGGCAGATACGCAGTATTTT. This codes for CAMREGRADTQYF.

The chain links TRBV29-1 to TRBJ1-2; 9 nucleotides agree with TRBD1. Trimming cost V 6 bases and J 4 bases; bases outside gene matches: 9. The CDR3 spans 14 residues. Germline V CDR1 and CDR2: SQVTM, ANQGSEA. In DNA form, the CDR3 reads TGCAGCGTATATACAGGGGGCGTAGGCTATGGCTACACCTTC. Translated: CSVYTGGVGYGYTF.

The sample holds a few counts of this clonotype. The chain links TRBV5-1 to TRBJ1-2; 9 positions match TRBD1. Germline V gene data show CDR1 as SGHRS and CDR2 as YFSETQ. This CDR3 is 14 amino acids long. Trimming at V came to 4 bases and at J to 7 bases, leaving 8 bases not matched to a gene. Here the CDR3 reads CASSGRTGDGGYTF. The CDR3, as DNA: TGCGCCAGCAGCGGCCGGACAGGGGACGGTGGCTACACCTTC. Drawing the rest from reference TRBV5-1 and TRBJ1-2, the complete variable domain is KAGVTQTPRYLIKTRGQQVTLSCSPISGHRSVSWYQQTPGQGLQFLFEYFSETQRNKGNFPGRFSGRQFSNSRSEMNVSTLELGDSALYLCASSGRTGDGGYTFGSGTRLTVV.

The table lists this clonotype with a count of one. The chain has TRBV10-3 and TRBJ2-1; 7 bases are a match to TRBD2. After removal of 8 bases from V and 7 bases from J, the junction contained 11 bases not matched to a gene. CDR3 length: 14 residues. Per germline, CDR1 ENHRY and CDR2 SYGVKD. The CDR3 region is CAIGGRELGNEQFF. CDR3 bases: TGTGCCATCGGCGGGCGGGAGCTCGGTAATGAGCAGTTCTTC.

Many counts were recorded for this clonotype. The chain combines TRBV11-3 with TRBJ2-1; the match to TRBD2 covers 7 bases. The CDR3 length is 14 residues. V trimming: 4 bases; J trimming: 6 bases; junction bases outside the gene matches: 6. The germline V gene encodes CDR1 SGHNT and CDR2 YENEEA. In DNA, the CDR3 is TGTGCCAGCAGCTCTCGCGGGGGTTCCAATGAGCAGTTCTTC. It encodes CASSSRGGSNEQFF.

This clonotype occurred a few times. V and J are TRBV7-9 and TRBJ1-1, with 9 bases that match TRBD1. Unmatched junction bases numbered 8, after V lost 5 bases and J lost 10 bases. The V gene's germline CDR1 is SEHNR and CDR2 FQNEAQ (reference sequence). The CDR3 extends over 13 amino acids. The CDR3 spells CASSPPGQGIAFF. CDR3 DNA: TGTGCCAGCAGCCCGCCGGGACAGGGTATAGCTTTCTTT. Supplemented by reference TRBV7-9 and TRBJ1-1, the full variable domain reads DTGVSQNPRHKITKRGQNVTFRCDPISEHNRLYWYRQTLGQGPEFLTYFQNEAQLEKSRLLSDRFSAERPKGSFSTLEIQRTEQGDSAMYLCASSPPGQGIAFFGQGTRLTVV.

Ten or more counts support this clonotype. The gene calls are TRBV12-3 or TRBV12-4 and TRBJ1-5; tentatively, D is TRBD1 (5 bases). The V gene lost 10 bases and the J gene lost 3 bases, with 13 bases spanning the gap. The CDR3 runs to 13 residues. CDR3 loop: CATQGRYNQPQHF. CDR3 coding DNA: TGTGCCACCCAGGGACGGTACAATCAGCCCCAGCATTTT.

The chain is built from TRBV29-1 and TRBJ1-3; no clear D. The germline V gene encodes CDR1 SQVTM and CDR2 ANQGSEA. Trimming cost V 2 bases and J 3 bases, with 8 bases left between them. CDR3 length: 13 amino acids. CDR3 loop: CSVEPVGGNTIYF. In DNA, the CDR3 is TGCAGCGTTGAACCCGTAGGTGGAAACACCATATATTTT.

This clonotype was recorded at least ten times. This chain joins TRBV29-1 and TRBJ2-3; 7 nucleotides line up with TRBD1. Trimming took 6 bases from V and 2 from J; bases not matched to a gene: 17. The CDR3 has 17 residues. Germline V gene data show CDR1 as SQVTM and CDR2 as ANQGSEA. CDR3 nucleotide sequence: TGCAGCGTCTCACAGGGGAGCTCCTCAGGGTACACAGATACGCAGTATTTT. Residues: CSVSQGSSSGYTDTQYF.

The V gene is TRBV5-5, the J gene TRBJ1-5; the D gene is possibly TRBD1 (5 bases). V lost 1 base and J 6 bases, leaving 11 bases between the germline ends. The CDR3 length is 14 residues. Germline CDR1 SGHKS, CDR2 YYEKEE (reference sequence). The CDR3 DNA reads as TGTGCCAGCAGCTTGACGGGGGGAGGTCAGCCCCAGCATTTT. It codes for CASSLTGGGQPQHF.